This T cell receptor beta chain came from a study of vaccination and CD4 T cells after COVID-19. The Oncomine TCR Beta short-read assay sequenced DNA from cultured CD4+ T cells. From the PCR reads, TCRdb called clonotypes with MiXCR, one entry per CDR3 protein. The sample records 10,000 to 11,000 distinct CDR3 sequences, almost 60% being singletons. The V and J ends lost 3 bases and 1 base respectively, with 5 bases between them. CDR3 length: 12 amino acids. CDR1 is DFQATT, CDR2 SNEGSKA, per germline (reference sequence). A note on this clonotype: Its antigen is unknown.

Noted treatment: roughly 10-day PBMC culture with coronavirus spike peptide pools or control peptides (ViraFEST assay). With peptide pools, ViraFEST first expanded antigen-specific T cells and afterwards sequenced their TCRs. The gene calls are TRBV20-1 and TRBJ2-3; D remains unclear. Input material: CD4+ T cells from blood, cultured in vitro. The clonotype was recovered from a human donor who had recovered from COVID-19. CDR3 DNA sequence: TGCAGTGCTAGTCTCCGCACAGATACGCAGTATTTT. Its protein is CSASLRTDTQYF.